This passage covers 2 T cell receptor beta chains from one sample sequenced in a study of T cells expressing NK-cell markers. With the 5' RACE reads reprocessed, TCRdb shows one record per CDR3 protein and no DNA. This sample's clone table lists 150,000 or so distinct CDR3 sequences. Sequenced material: blood T cells: a sorted CD56 or NKG2C T cell subset, CD4+ or CD8+ T cells, or bulk PBMC T cells (not recorded which). The receptor source for this set is a woman in her fifties or sixties in good health.

The chain is built from TRBV20-1 and TRBJ2-2; TCRdb's D gene call, TRBD2, goes unchecked for lack of DNA. CDR1 is DFQATT and CDR2 is SNEGSKA in the germline V gene (reference sequence). The CDR3 sequence is 15 residues long. CDR3 residues: CSARDLRESGGELFF.

The chain carries TRBV12-3 or TRBV12-4 and TRBJ2-7. There are 14 residues in the CDR3. The CDR3 is CASRWSSSPYEQYF.